Here is one T cell receptor beta chain with its context. Its antigen specificity is not known. The record has no base qualities; no much larger clone is one base away. The CDR3 covers 12 residues, taking in both the cysteine and the phenylalanine. Of all the DNA, just the CDR3 is kept, 36 bases in frame from base 1. TCR libraries were generated with the immunoSEQ multiplex PCR assay, using TCR-beta and/or TCR-alpha/delta assays for each sample. The amplified TCR libraries were sequenced using the Illumina high-throughput platform. On the study's bioinformatics: Clustering and dimensionality reduction relied on pairwise TCRdist distances among GMM-specific receptors from T cells that were either sorted ex vivo or expanded in vitro. Each clinical repertoire received a mean NN-distance score, defined as the average TCRdist to the nearest 10% of tetramer-positive reference sequences. GEM TCR motif frequency was calculated as the fraction of unique TCRs that matched known GEM sequences by V/J usage and CDR3 length. Active tuberculosis was classified by linear discriminant analysis with leave-one-out cross-validation, implemented in scikit-learn. TCRdb took over this immuneACCESS table, retaining in-frame rearrangements with V and J assigned. Such tables are incomplete; in checked studies, under half of the missing clones stem from an unresolved V gene, and the remainder is unexplained. V and J calls and clone size are as listed in that table; D and trimming were resolved from the DNA. The table for this sample lists fewer than 55,000 clones; nearly 95% of them were counted only once. In total, the top ten clones hold about 1.5% of the sample.

This entry is derived from a study of T cells in tuberculosis (dated by TCRdb to 2017 to 2018). About the full investigation: In the study, CD1B tetramers and high-throughput TCR immunosequencing were combined to characterize T cells specific for the mycobacterial lipid antigen glucose monomycolate (GMM). With over 8 people per group, a South African clinical cohort compared IGRA-negative adolescents, IGRA-positive adolescents with latent tuberculosis, and adults with active tuberculosis. PBMC from patients with active tuberculosis were archived either before the start of standard anti-tuberculosis treatment or within 7 days of starting that treatment. Study-wide conclusions, independent of this receptor: With the diverse GMM-specific repertoire as input, a classifier achieved approximately 90% accuracy (AUROC around 0.9), whereas GEM motif frequencies as input gave around 70% accuracy. Clinical samples were chosen by availability of cryopreserved specimens, and active tuberculosis cases were adults while controls were adolescents. Active tuberculosis TCR-alpha repertoires showed smaller mean NN-distances to GMM-specific TCRs than IGRA-negative controls, suggesting clonal expansion of these TCRs. Shorter CDR3-alpha lengths in active tuberculosis patients partly drove the smaller NN-distances, and the TCR-beta difference was not statistically significant.

The meaning of the sample's time point label: new active TB diagnosis, blood taken before or within 7 days of starting treatment. The patients with active tuberculosis were newly diagnosed, HIV-seronegative South African adults aged 18 years or older. Confirmation of active tuberculosis came from positive sputum smear microscopy and/or a positive M. tuberculosis culture. Immunosequencing was performed on unsorted cryopreserved PBMC and covered about 100,000 T cells per clinical donor on average. The rearrangement combines TRBV21-1 with TRBJ1-5. TRBV21-1 is annotated as a pseudogene. This clonotype originated in an adult with tuberculosis. This specimen consisted of PBMCs, obtained at tuberculosis diagnosis. In nucleotides, the sequence is TGTGCCAGCAGCAAAATCTCTCAGCCCCAGCATTTT. Translated, it reads CASSKISQPQHF.